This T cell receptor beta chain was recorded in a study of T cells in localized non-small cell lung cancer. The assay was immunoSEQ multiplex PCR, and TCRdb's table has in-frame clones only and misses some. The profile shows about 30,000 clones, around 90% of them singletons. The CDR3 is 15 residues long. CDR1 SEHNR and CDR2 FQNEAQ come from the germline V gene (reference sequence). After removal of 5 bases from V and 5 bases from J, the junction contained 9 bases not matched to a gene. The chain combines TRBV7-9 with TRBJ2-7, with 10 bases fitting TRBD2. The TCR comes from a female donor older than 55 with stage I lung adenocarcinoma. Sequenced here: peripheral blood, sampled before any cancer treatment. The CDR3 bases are TGTGCCAGCAGCGGGGCTAGCGGGAGATATGACGAGCAGTACTTC. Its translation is CASSGASGRYDEQYF.